Below, one T cell receptor (beta chain) is given with its context. Method: immunoSEQ multiplex PCR; TCRdb's copy keeps in-frame clones and lacks some. The table records roughly 220,000 clones, 75% to 90% of them present only once. This entry is derived from a study of blood T cell repertoires in COVID-19. About the research overall: COVID-19 samples collected from the United States, Italy and Spain covered acute and convalescent phases.

The sequence was collected from an elderly woman with COVID-19, enrolled during active disease. The sequenced sample was peripheral blood.

CDR3 sequence reads: CSVAGHQAGSYNEQFF. The CDR3 region has the DNA TGCAGCGTTGCTGGTCATCAGGCAGGCTCCTACAATGAGCAGTTCTTC. J is TRBJ2-1 and V is TRBV29-1; D not certain. V was cut by 4 bases and J by 0 bases, with 16 bases left in between. Germline CDR1 SQVTM, CDR2 ANQGSEA. The CDR3 covers 16 residues.